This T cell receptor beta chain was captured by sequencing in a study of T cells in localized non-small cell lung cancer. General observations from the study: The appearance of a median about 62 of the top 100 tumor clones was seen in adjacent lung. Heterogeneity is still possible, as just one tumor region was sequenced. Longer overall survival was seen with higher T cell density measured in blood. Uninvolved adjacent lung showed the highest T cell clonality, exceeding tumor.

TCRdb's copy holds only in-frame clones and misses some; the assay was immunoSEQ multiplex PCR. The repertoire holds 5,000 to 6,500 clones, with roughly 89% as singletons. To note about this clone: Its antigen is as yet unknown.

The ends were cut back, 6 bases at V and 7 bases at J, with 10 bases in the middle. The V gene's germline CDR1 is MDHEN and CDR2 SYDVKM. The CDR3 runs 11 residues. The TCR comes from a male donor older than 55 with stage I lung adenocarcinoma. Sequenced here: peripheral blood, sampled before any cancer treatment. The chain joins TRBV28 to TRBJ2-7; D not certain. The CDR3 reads CASSPLLEQYF. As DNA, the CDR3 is TGTGCCAGCAGCCCTCTGTTGGAGCAGTACTTC.